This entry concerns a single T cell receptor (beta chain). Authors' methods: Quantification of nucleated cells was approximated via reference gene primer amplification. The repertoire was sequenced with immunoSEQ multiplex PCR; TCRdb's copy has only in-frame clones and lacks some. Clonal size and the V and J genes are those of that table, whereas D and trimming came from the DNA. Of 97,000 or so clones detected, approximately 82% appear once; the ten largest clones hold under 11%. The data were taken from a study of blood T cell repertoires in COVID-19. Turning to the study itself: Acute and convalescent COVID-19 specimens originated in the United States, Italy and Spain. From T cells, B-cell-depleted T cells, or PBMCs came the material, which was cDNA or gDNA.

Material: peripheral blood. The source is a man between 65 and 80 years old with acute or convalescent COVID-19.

The CDR3 region is CASSYSRRVLNTEAFF. The CDR3 DNA reads TGTGCCAGCAGTTACTCGAGGCGAGTTTTGAACACTGAAGCTTTCTTT. V gene TRBV6-5 combines with J gene TRBJ1-1; D ambiguous. V was shortened by 0 bases and J by 0 bases, with 11 bases between the two germline ends. CDR3 size: 16 residues. Per germline, CDR1 MNHEY and CDR2 SVGAGI.